This T cell receptor beta chain was identified in a study of T cells in Graves' hyperthyroidism and ophthalmopathy. The germline CDR1 and CDR2 sequences are LGHDT and YNNKEL (reference sequence). V lost 2 bases to trimming and J lost 5 bases; unmatched junction nucleotides: 6. The CDR3 extends over 16 amino acids. Amplified regions were TCR beta CDR3 sequences from RNA transcripts. HTBI primers were employed in a first-round RT-PCR of the TCR CDR3. TCRdb redid the calling of the multiplex PCR reads with MiXCR, one entry per CDR3 protein. The sample lists 300,000 to 450,000 distinct CDR3 sequences; over 11% were seen once. This clonotype was seen ten or more times. What it binds is not known. Findings and limits, study-wide: Most clonotypes that expanded in the thyroid above 0.001 also showed up in blood.

This sequence originates from an older woman with Graves' hyperthyroidism. The chain has TRBV3-1 and TRBJ2-1, with 10 bases fitting TRBD2. Material for sequencing was blood. DNA for the CDR3: TGTGCCAGCAGCCAAAGACTAGCGGGCGAAGACAATGAGCAGTTCTTC. It yields the protein CASSQRLAGEDNEQFF.